There are a few counts of the clone carrying this T cell receptor (beta chain). Its antigen is not identified. This sample's treatment: oral pan-JAK inhibitor, 5-10 mg twice daily. Sampling of alopecia areata patients yielded lesional scalp punch biopsies as well as peripheral blood. Investigators sorted PBMCs to obtain both CD4+ and CD8+ T cells. RNA, once extracted, was reverse transcribed into cDNA for use as the sequencing template. The data were produced by immunoSEQ multiplex PCR, yet TCRdb's version contains in-frame clones alone and is incomplete. Of more than 200,000 clones in the sample, 40% to 45% were seen once. Germline V gives CDR1 MDHEN, CDR2 SYDVKM. V lost 5 bases and J lost 4, with 17 bases in between. There are 15 residues in the CDR3. These data belong to a study of CD8+ T cells in alopecia areata. Looking at the study overall: Tofacitinib exposure lasted 6 to 18 months, followed by 6 months off drug. Study-level points and caveats: TCR sharing across patients was less clear than in mice, possibly HLA-related.

Here the sequenced sample was CD4+ T cells sorted from blood, taken at roughly week 38, from a patient treated with tofacitinib. This clonotype was sampled from a human donor with alopecia areata. The gene calls are TRBV28 and TRBJ1-2; D gene uncertain. The CDR3 nucleotides read TGTGCCAGCAGTGCCTACCCTGGCTCCGGCTATGGCTACACCTTC. It is translated as CASSAYPGSGYGYTF.